A single sample is the source of the 9 T cell receptor beta chains below, sequenced in a study of Graves' ophthalmopathy and Graves' hyperthyroidism (dated by TCRdb to between 2018 and 2020). The sequencing machine was an Illumina HiSeq 2000. TCR beta CDR3 regions were amplified from RNA transcripts for repertoire sequencing. The first round was an RT-PCR using HTBI primers with the Qiagen OneStep RT-PCR kit, and this first round was followed by a second-round multiplex PCR, then size selection and purification. TCRdb trimmed public reads at Q25 via fastp, called clones via MiXCR and kept in-frame beta chains. CDR3 protein sequences are deduplicated, and each keeps its most common genes and DNA. Recorded for this sample are about 700,000 distinct CDR3 sequences; 40% of them occurred a single time. Of the sample, approximately 46% falls within the top ten clones. The sample taken for sequencing was peripheral blood. The receptors originated from an adult man with Graves' ophthalmopathy.

V is TRBV19 and J is TRBJ1-6; D call uncertain. The CDR3 sequence is 13 residues long. V gave up 11 bases and J gave up 11 bases, with 19 bases separating them. Germline loops: CDR1 LNHDA, CDR2 SQIVND (reference sequence). The CDR3 nucleotides read TGTGCCTGGAGTGTCGGGATCGAGCCACCCCTCCACTTT. Its translation: CAWSVGIEPPLHF.

The V call is TRBV19, the J call TRBJ1-2; TRBD1 is a possible D gene (5 bases). The CDR3 contains 14 residues. V was clipped by 3 bases and J by 5 bases, with 13 bases between them. CDR1 LNHDA and CDR2 SQIVND come from the germline V gene (reference sequence). The CDR3 reads CASSIGGGEYGYTF. As DNA, the CDR3 is TGTGCCAGTAGTATCGGGGGAGGCGAGTATGGCTACACCTTC.

The V call is TRBV7-8, the J call TRBJ2-7; TRBD2 aligns across 7 bases. The length of the CDR3 is 16 residues. Unmatched junction bases numbered 10, after V lost 5 bases and J lost 0 bases. Germline V lookup: CDR1 SGHVS, CDR2 FQNEAQ. In nucleotides, the CDR3 is TGTGCCAGCAGCAGAATGGGGGGGATTGGCTCCTACGAGCAGTACTTC. Protein: CASSRMGGIGSYEQYF.

The rearrangement links TRBV7-9 to TRBJ2-5; D remains ambiguous. The CDR3 is 16 residues long. The V gene's germline CDR1 is SEHNR and CDR2 FQNEAQ (reference sequence). V was pared by 0 bases and J by 5 bases, with 16 bases between. The CDR3 is CASSLASGLSGETQYF. Written as DNA, the CDR3 is TGTGCCAGCAGCTTAGCGTCTGGCCTTAGTGGGGAGACCCAGTACTTC. The full variable domain, rest sourced from reference TRBV7-9 and TRBJ2-5, is DTGVSQNPRHKITKRGQNVTFRCDPISEHNRLYWYRQTLGQGPEFLTYFQNEAQLEKSRLLSDRFSAERPKGSFSTLEIQRTEQGDSAMYLCASSLASGLSGETQYFGPGTRLLVL.

This clonotype was detected many times. The rearrangement joins TRBV2 to TRBJ2-6, with no clear D. Trimming left V 3 bases short and J 7 bases short, with 13 bases between. The CDR3 runs 15 residues. The germline gives CDR1 SNHLY, CDR2 FYNNEI. CDR3 in DNA: TGTGCCAGCAGTGATGGGCTCACCGGAGCCAACGTCCTGACTTTC. Residues: CASSDGLTGANVLTF.

This clonotype was detected many times. The chain joins TRBV7-2 to TRBJ1-2; D may be TRBD1 (6 bases). The CDR3 length is 16 residues. The germline V and J ends were trimmed by 1 base and 4 bases, with 16 bases remaining between them. Germline values: CDR1 SGHTA, CDR2 FQGNSA. CDR3 loop: CASSLEYRADVYGYTF. The CDR3 coding sequence is TGTGCCAGCAGCTTAGAATACAGGGCAGATGTCTATGGCTACACCTTC.

About this clonotype itself: An end of the junction does not agree with germline; a read error may underlie this. The J gene is TRBJ1-1, the V gene TRBV7-9; the D is unclear. The CDR3 is made up of 14 amino acids. The germline CDR1 and CDR2 sequences are SEHNR and FQNEAQ (reference sequence). The CDR3 DNA reads as TGTGCCAGCAGCGCTCACAACGGCGCCACTGAAGCTTCCTTT. Protein product: CASSAHNGATEASF.

This clonotype has a count of ten or more. The chain couples TRBV2 to TRBJ1-5; D possibly corresponds to TRBD1 (5 bases). V shed 7 bases and J shed 5 bases, with 12 bases lying between them. The CDR3 is 13 residues long. Germline assignment: CDR1 SNHLY and CDR2 FYNNEI. The CDR3 protein is CASNRQGYQPQHF. The CDR3 DNA reads as TGTGCCAGCAACAGGCAGGGATATCAGCCCCAGCATTTT.

This clonotype was seen only a few times. J is TRBJ1-2 and V is TRBV10-3; no firm D call. Germline V lookup: CDR1 ENHRY, CDR2 SYGVKD. This CDR3 comprises 15 residues. Deletions cut 10 bases from V and 4 bases from J, with 22 bases between. CDR3 DNA sequence: TGTGCCAGCATGGGCGGGATTGAGAAAACCTATGGCTACACCTTC. Its translation: CASMGGIEKTYGYTF.